A single sample gave rise to the 23 T cell receptor beta chains below, sequenced in a study of monozygotic twins with inflammatory bowel disease. One entry per CDR3 protein, without DNA, is what TCRdb gives after re-calling the 5' RACE reads. In all, the sample yields 400,000 to 500,000 distinct CDR3 sequences. Sequenced input: blood. The receptors stem from a human donor with ulcerative colitis or Crohn's disease, or a healthy co-twin of an affected twin (not recorded which).

This chain connects TRBV3-1 to TRBJ2-3; TCRdb outputs TRBD1, but without DNA this stays unchecked. This CDR3 region has 18 residues. Germline V gene sequence: CDR1 LGHDT, CDR2 YNNKEL (reference sequence). This CDR3 reads CASSQDVPGGGRMDTQYF.

The chain recombines TRBV7-2 with TRBJ2-1. CDR3 length: 13 amino acids. CDR1 and CDR2 from the germline V gene are SGHTA and FQGNSA. The CDR3 reads CASSLPQYNEQFF.

The V gene is TRBV5-4, the J gene TRBJ1-5. This CDR3 is built from 15 residues. CDR1 and CDR2 (germline): SGHNT, YYREEE (reference sequence). The chain's CDR3 is CASSLGVDSNQPQHF. The full variable domain, with the rest looked up from reference TRBV5-4 and TRBJ1-5, is ETGVTQSPTHLIKTRGQQVTLRCSSQSGHNTVSWYQQALGQGPQFIFQYYREEENGRGNFPPRFSGLQFPNYSSELNVNALELDDSALYLCASSLGVDSNQPQHFGDGTRLSIL.

The chain combines TRBV5-6 with TRBJ1-1; TCRdb's D call of TRBD1 is untestable without DNA. The CDR3 length is 15 residues. CDR1 is SGHDT and CDR2 is YYEEEE in the germline V gene. The CDR3: CASILAQDRYTEAFF.

The chain combines TRBV7-2 with TRBJ2-7; there is no DNA to check the TCRdb D call of TRBD2. CDR3 length equals 15 residues. CDR1 is SGHTA and CDR2 is FQGNSA in the germline V gene. This CDR3 is CASSLVGTPTYEQYF.

This rearrangement joins TRBV18 to TRBJ2-2; TCRdb's D gene call, TRBD2, goes unchecked for lack of DNA. This CDR3 contains 16 residues. In germline, CDR1 is KGHSH, CDR2 LQKENI. The CDR3 sequence is CASSPPAGPNTGELFF.

The chain couples TRBV29-1 to TRBJ2-1; there is no DNA to check the TCRdb D call of TRBD2. There are 15 residues in the CDR3. Per the germline V gene, CDR1 is SQVTM and CDR2 is ANQGSEA. CDR3 amino acids: CSVYIAGGPHNEQFF.

This chain's CDR3 is CSARRGGSAGELFF. The chain is built from TRBV20-1 and TRBJ2-2; TCRdb's D gene call, TRBD1, goes unchecked for lack of DNA. Germline-derived CDR1 and CDR2 are DFQATT and SNEGSKA (reference sequence). The CDR3 has 14 amino acids.

This chain uses TRBV10-2 with TRBJ1-1; there is no DNA to check the TCRdb D call of TRBD1. Germline CDR1 WSHSY, CDR2 SAAADI. The length of the CDR3 is 13 residues. CDR3 region: CASTGQLNTEAFF.

The chain joins TRBV12-3 or TRBV12-4 to TRBJ2-1. This CDR3 contains 16 residues. CDR3 region: CASSPNISPPYNEQFF.

The chain couples TRBV3-1 to TRBJ1-2. CDR3 length: 14 amino acids. Germline V CDR1 and CDR2: LGHDT, YNNKEL (reference sequence). The CDR3 region is CASSQGPRARGYTF.

The chain links TRBV21-1 to TRBJ1-2. TRBV21-1 is a pseudogene segment. The CDR3 sequence is 16 residues long. The CDR3: CASIPETKPMGYGYTF.

The chain's CDR3 is CASSLVRGQWTYYEQYF. The genes are TRBV5-1 and TRBJ2-7; TCRdb outputs TRBD1, but without DNA this stays unchecked. CDR3 length: 17 amino acids. Germline CDR1 and CDR2: SGHRS and YFSETQ.

The chain carries TRBV20-1 and TRBJ2-7; TCRdb's assignment of TRBD2 cannot be checked, as there is no DNA. Germline V gene lookup returns CDR1 DFQATT and CDR2 SNEGSKA (reference sequence). This CDR3 is built from 13 residues. CDR3 residues: CSARGLAAYEQYF.

This chain uses TRBV5-1 with TRBJ2-4. Per germline, CDR1 SGHRS and CDR2 YFSETQ. CDR3 length: 11 residues. CDR3 residues: CASSSKNIQYF.

The chain employs TRBV29-1 and TRBJ2-7. Per the germline V gene, CDR1 is SQVTM and CDR2 is ANQGSEA. CDR3 length equals 13 residues. CDR3 loop: CSVEDKSSYEQYF.

This chain links TRBV10-3 with TRBJ1-1; the D call of TRBD1 rests on TCRdb alone, since no DNA is present to check it. The germline V gene encodes CDR1 ENHRY and CDR2 SYGVKD. There are 14 residues in the CDR3. This CDR3 reads CAIRSGQGNTEAFF.

The V and J genes are TRBV20-1 and TRBJ1-3; TCRdb returns TRBD1, unconfirmable since there is no DNA. This CDR3 has 17 amino acids. The V gene's germline CDR1 is DFQATT and CDR2 SNEGSKA (reference sequence). The CDR3 reads CSARADPGQAAGNTIYF.

V is TRBV24-1 and J is TRBJ2-6; the TRBD1 assignment by TCRdb is unverifiable without DNA. Germline V gives CDR1 KGHDR, CDR2 SFDVKD. This CDR3 has 18 residues. The CDR3 region is CATSDRGSSPSGANVLTF.

The chain carries TRBV20-1 and TRBJ2-1; TCRdb proposes TRBD2, but this gene call is untestable without DNA. The CDR3 has 13 residues. CDR1 is DFQATT, CDR2 SNEGSKA, per germline (reference sequence). The CDR3 is CSSKTALSNEQFF.

The genes are TRBV20-1 and TRBJ1-2; the TRBD1 assignment by TCRdb is unverifiable without DNA. From germline, CDR1 is DFQATT and CDR2 SNEGSKA (reference sequence). This CDR3 has 14 amino acids. The CDR3 reads CSSIRDREYYGYTF.

The chain uses TRBV5-1 and TRBJ2-2. Germline CDR1 reads SGHRS; CDR2 reads YFSETQ. This CDR3 has 13 amino acids. The CDR3 spells CASRVSDTGELFF.

The V and J genes are TRBV19 and TRBJ1-5; TCRdb designates TRBD1, a call that cannot be tested without DNA. From germline, CDR1 is LNHDA and CDR2 SQIVND (reference sequence). The CDR3 has 11 amino acids. The CDR3 protein is CASGGNQPQHF.